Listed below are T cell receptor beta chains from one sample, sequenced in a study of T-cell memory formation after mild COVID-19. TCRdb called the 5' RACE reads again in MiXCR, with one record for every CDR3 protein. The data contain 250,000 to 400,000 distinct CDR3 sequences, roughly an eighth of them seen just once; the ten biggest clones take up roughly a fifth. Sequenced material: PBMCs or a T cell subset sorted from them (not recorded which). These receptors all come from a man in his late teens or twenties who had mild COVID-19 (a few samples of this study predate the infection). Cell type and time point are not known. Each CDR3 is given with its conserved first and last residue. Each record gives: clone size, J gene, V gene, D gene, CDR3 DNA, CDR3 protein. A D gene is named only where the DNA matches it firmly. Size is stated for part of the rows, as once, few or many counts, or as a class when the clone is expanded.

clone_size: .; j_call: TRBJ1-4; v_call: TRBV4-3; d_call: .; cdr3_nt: TGCGCCAGCAGCCAAGAGGGGGAGGACCTTATTGCAACTAATGAAAAACTGTTTTTT; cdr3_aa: CASSQEGEDLIATNEKLFF
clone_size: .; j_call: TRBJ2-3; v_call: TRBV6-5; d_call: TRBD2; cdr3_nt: TGTGCCAGCAGTCACCGACTAGCCGTCGCCACAGATACGCAGTATTTT; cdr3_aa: CASSHRLAVATDTQYF
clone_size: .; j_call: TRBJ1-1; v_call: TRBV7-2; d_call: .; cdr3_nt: TGTGCCAGCAGCCCAATGAGGGCGATTAACACTGAAGCTTTCTTT; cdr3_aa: CASSPMRAINTEAFF
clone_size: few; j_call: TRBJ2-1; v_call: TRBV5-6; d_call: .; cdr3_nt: TGTGCCAGCAGCTTTCCACCCCGGTGGAATGAGCAGTTCTTC; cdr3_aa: CASSFPPRWNEQFF
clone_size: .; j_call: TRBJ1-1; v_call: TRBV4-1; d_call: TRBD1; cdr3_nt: TGCGCCAGCACTGGACAGGGGTGGTCGGCTTTCTTT; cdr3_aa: CASTGQGWSAFF
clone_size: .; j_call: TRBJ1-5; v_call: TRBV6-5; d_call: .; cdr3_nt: TGTGCCAGCAGTTACTCGAGGGCTGGGGGGGCCCAGCATTTT; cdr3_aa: CASSYSRAGGAQHF
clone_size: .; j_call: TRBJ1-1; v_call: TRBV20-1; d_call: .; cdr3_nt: TGCAGTGCTTGGATGAACACTGAAGCTTTCTTT; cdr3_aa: CSAWMNTEAFF
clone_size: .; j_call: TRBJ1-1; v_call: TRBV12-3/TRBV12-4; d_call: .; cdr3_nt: TGTGCCAGCAGTCCGCAGGGGAGGCCGAACACTGAAGCTTTCTTT; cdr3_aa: CASSPQGRPNTEAFF
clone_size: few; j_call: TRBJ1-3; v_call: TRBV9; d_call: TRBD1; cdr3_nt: TGTGCCAGCAGCCCATACCTTGGCAGGGGGCTGGAGAGCTCTGAAAACACCATATATTTT; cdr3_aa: CASSPYLGRGLESSENTIYF
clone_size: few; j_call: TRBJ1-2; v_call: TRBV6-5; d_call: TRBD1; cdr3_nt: TGTGCCAGCACGAACCGGGACAGGGCCTATGGCTATACCTTC; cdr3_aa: CASTNRDRAYGYTF
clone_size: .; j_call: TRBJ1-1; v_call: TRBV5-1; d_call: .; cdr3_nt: TGCGCCAGCTCGATCGGGACAGAAGCTTTCTTT; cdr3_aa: CASSIGTEAFF
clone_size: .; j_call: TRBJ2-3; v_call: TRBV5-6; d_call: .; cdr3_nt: TGTGCCAGCAGCTTCCGGGACACAGATACGCAGTATTTT; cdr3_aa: CASSFRDTDTQYF
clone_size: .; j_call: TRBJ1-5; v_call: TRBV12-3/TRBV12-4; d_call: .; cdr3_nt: TGTGCCAGCAGTTTAAAGTTCTCGTCGCAGCCCCAGCATTTT; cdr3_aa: CASSLKFSSQPQHF
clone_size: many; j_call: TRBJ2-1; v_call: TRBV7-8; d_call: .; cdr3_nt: TGTGCCAGCAGCGCGGAGGTGGGTAATGAGCAGTTCTTC; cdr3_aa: CASSAEVGNEQFF
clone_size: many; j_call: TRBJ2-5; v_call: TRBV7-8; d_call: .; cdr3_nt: TGTGCCAGCAGCCCGACTACGCGGTACCAAGAGACCCAGTACTTC; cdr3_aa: CASSPTTRYQETQYF
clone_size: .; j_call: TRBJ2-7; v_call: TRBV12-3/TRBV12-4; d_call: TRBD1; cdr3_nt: TGTGCCAGCAGTTTAGGGGACAGGCCACTGGTTGAGCAGTACTTC; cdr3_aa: CASSLGDRPLVEQYF
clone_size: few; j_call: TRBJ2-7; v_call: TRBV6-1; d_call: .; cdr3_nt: TGTGCCAGCACCAAGGGGGAAGGGGCCTCCTACGAGCAGTACTTC; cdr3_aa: CASTKGEGASYEQYF
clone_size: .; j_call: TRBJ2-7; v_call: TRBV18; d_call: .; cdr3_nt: TGTGCCAGCTCACCAGGGGATGTCTACGAGCAGTACTTC; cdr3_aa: CASSPGDVYEQYF
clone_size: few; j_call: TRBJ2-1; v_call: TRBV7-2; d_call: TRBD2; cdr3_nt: TGTGCCAGCAGCAGGACTAGCGGGGATGAGCAGTTCTTC; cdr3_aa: CASSRTSGDEQFF
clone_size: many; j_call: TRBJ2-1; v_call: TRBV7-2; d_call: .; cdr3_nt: TGTGCCAGCAGCTTTGTAACTGAGGTTGAGGGTGTTTTCTTC; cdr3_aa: CASSFVTEVEGVFF
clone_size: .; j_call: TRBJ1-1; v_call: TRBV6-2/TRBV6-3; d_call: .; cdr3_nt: TGTGCCACGGAGACTGGGGGGGGCACTGAAGCTTTCTTT; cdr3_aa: CATETGGGTEAFF
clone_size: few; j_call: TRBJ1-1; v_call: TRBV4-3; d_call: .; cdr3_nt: TGCGCCAGCAGCCAGGGGAGGACAGCAGCGCCGGGGTTGAACACTGAAGCTTTCTTT; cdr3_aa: CASSQGRTAAPGLNTEAFF
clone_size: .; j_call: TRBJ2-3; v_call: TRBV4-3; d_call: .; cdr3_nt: TGCGCCAGCAGCCATGGGGGTTTCACAGATACGCAGTATTTT; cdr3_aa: CASSHGGFTDTQYF
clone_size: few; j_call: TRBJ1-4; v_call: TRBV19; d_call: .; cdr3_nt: TGTGCCAGTAGTATTTGGAGAGCACCTAATGAAAAACTGTTTTTT; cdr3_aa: CASSIWRAPNEKLFF
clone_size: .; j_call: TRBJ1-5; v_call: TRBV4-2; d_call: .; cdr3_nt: TGTGCCAGCAGCCAAGAATGGGGGCCTTATCAGCCCCAGCATTTT; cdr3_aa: CASSQEWGPYQPQHF
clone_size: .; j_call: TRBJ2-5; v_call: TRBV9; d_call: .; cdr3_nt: TGTGCCAGCAGCCCCAACCCCGTCGAGACCCAGTACTTC; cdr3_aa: CASSPNPVETQYF
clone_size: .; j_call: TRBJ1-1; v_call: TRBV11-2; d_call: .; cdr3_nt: TGTGCCAGCCGCTCCCGGGGCAGTGAAGCTTTCTTT; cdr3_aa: CASRSRGSEAFF
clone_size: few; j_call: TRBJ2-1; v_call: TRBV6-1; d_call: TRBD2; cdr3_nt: TGTGCCAGCAGAAAGGGACTAGCGCCTTACAATGAGCAGTTCTTC; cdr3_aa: CASRKGLAPYNEQFF
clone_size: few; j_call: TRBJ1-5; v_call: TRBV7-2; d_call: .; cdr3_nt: TGTGCCAGCAGCTTACACCGAGGTTCTAGCAATCAGCCCCAGCATTTT; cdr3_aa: CASSLHRGSSNQPQHF
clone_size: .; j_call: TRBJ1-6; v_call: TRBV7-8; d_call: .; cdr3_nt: TGTGCCAGCAGCACCCAAGATTCACCCCTCCACTTT; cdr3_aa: CASSTQDSPLHF
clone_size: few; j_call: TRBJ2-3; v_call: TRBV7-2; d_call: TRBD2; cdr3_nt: TGTGCCAGCAGCTTAGAGGGACTAGCGACAGATACGCAGTATTTT; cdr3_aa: CASSLEGLATDTQYF
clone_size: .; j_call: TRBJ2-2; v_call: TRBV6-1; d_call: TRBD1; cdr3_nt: TGTGCCAGCAGTGAAGTAGGACAGGCCCCCGGGGAGCTGTTTTTT; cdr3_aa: CASSEVGQAPGELFF
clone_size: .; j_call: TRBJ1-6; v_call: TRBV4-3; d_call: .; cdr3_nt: TGCGCCAGCAGCCGCATAGGAGAGGGAACTTCACCCCTCCACTTT; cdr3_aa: CASSRIGEGTSPLHF
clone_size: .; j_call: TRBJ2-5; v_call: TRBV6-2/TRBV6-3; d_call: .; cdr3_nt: TGTGCCAGCAGTTACCCGGGTAACTGGGAGACCCAGTACTTC; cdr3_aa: CASSYPGNWETQYF
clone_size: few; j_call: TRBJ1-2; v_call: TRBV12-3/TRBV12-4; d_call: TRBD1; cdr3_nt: TGTGCCAGCAGTTCAACGACAGGGCAGCATGGCTACACCTTC; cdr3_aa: CASSSTTGQHGYTF